This T cell receptor beta chain emerged from a study of cytomegalovirus exposure and HLA in healthy donors. Study-wide results and caveats: High sensitivity and specificity were reportedly achieved when the classifier diagnosed cytomegalovirus status. Testing in vitro showed a few CMV-associated chains specific for CMV antigens.

Details on this clone: Its antigen remains unidentified.

Donors sampled were nominally healthy, though unrecorded immune exposures were likely. Germline trimming cut 3 bases from V and 2 bases from J; bases unmatched to any gene: 6. The length of the CDR3 is 16 residues. Germline V gene lookup returns CDR1 LGHNA and CDR2 YNFKEQ. The PCR contained 60 Vbeta and 13 Jbeta primers. Here immunoSEQ multiplex PCR was the method, and the copy in TCRdb shows in-frame clones only, minus some. The sample lists about 130,000 clones, roughly four fifths occurring once. The sequenced sample consisted of PBMCs. V usage is TRBV4-2 and J usage is TRBJ2-7; 11 bases line up with TRBD2. This clonotype originated in a male donor in good health and CMV-seropositive. CDR3 residues: CASSQGTSGNTYEQYF. In DNA, the CDR3 is TGTGCCAGCAGCCAGGGGACTAGCGGAAACACCTACGAGCAGTACTTC.